The entry that follows covers one T cell receptor beta chain sequence. Under the authors' procedure: Reference gene primer amplification gave nucleated cell count estimates. Repertoires were generated with immunoSEQ multiplex PCR, while TCRdb's copy carries only in-frame clones and drops some. For V, J and clone size, that table is used; D and trimming come from the DNA. This sample has fewer than 250,000 clones; 83% occur once, and the top ten carry 2.5%. The data belong to a study of blood T cell repertoires in COVID-19. Study details: Whether acute or convalescent, the COVID-19 samples came from the United States, Italy and Spain.

The CDR3 covers 15 residues. With 2 bases clipped from V and 1 base from J, the junction kept 4 bases outside the gene matches. CDR1 and CDR2 from the germline V gene are SGHTS and YDEGEE. Sample: peripheral blood. The source of this sequence is a woman between 40 and 55 years old with active or convalescent COVID-19. The V and J genes are TRBV5-8 and TRBJ1-1; TRBD1 aligns across 8 bases. Here the CDR3 reads CASSFQGARNTEAFF. The CDR3 bases are TGTGCCAGCAGCTTTCAGGGGGCAAGGAACACTGAAGCTTTCTTT. The whole variable domain, remainder taken from reference TRBV5-8 and TRBJ1-1, is EAGVTQSPTHLIKTRGQQATLRCSPISGHTSVYWYQQALGLGLQFLLWYDEGEERNRGNFPPRFSGRQFPNYSSELNVNALELEDSALYLCASSFQGARNTEAFFGQGTRLTVV.